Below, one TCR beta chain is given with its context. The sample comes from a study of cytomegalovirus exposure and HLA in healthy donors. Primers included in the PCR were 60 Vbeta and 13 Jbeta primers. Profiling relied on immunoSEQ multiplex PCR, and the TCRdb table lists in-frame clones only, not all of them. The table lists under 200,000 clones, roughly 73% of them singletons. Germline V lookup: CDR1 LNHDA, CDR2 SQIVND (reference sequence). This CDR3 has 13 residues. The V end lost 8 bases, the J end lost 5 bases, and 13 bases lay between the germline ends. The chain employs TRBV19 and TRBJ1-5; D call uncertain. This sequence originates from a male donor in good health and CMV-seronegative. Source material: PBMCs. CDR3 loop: CASGVQSHQPQHF. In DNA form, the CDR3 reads TGTGCCAGTGGAGTCCAGTCTCATCAGCCCCAGCATTTT. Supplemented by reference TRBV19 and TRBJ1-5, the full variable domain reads DGGITQSPKYLFRKEGQNVTLSCEQNLNHDAMYWYRQDPGQGLRLIYYSQIVNDFQKGDIAEGYSVSREKKESFPLTVTSAQKNPTAFYLCASGVQSHQPQHFGDGTRLSIL.